The 24 T cell receptor beta chains below all came from one sample that was sequenced in a study of Ad26.COV2.S vaccination and SARS-CoV-2 variants. Treatment reported: some 20 received Ad26.COV2.S at low or high dose, single or two shots; about 5 received placebo; per-sample allocation not given. Day 63 after the first injection of vaccine or placebo was the sampling time. This table comes from immunoSEQ multiplex PCR, and its TCRdb copy is limited to in-frame clones, with some not included. Of hundreds of thousands of clones in the sample, roughly nine tenths were seen once. The source was peripheral blood, collected in a trial of Ad26.COV2.S vaccine versus placebo. These receptor sequences come from a person aged 18-60 years who received the Ad26.COV2.S COVID-19 vaccine or a placebo.

The rearrangement links TRBV4-3 to TRBJ2-7; 8 nucleotides align to TRBD1. V lost 0 bases to trimming and J lost 3 bases; unmatched junction nucleotides: 7. The CDR3 spans 16 residues. The germline V gene has CDR1 LGHNA and CDR2 YSLEER. This CDR3 is CASSQDWGQADYEQYF. The CDR3 DNA sequence: TGCGCCAGCAGCCAAGATTGGGGACAGGCGGACTACGAGCAGTACTTC.

For the CDR3, the DNA is TGTGCCAGCAGCCAGGGGACAGGGGCCGGGGCCAACGTCCTGACTTTC. Its protein is CASSQGTGAGANVLTF. The chain employs TRBV11-3 and TRBJ2-6, with 10 bases identical to TRBD1. The CDR3 is made up of 16 amino acids. Germline V gene sequence: CDR1 SGHNT, CDR2 YENEEA. Unmatched junction bases numbered 5, after V lost 5 bases and J lost 4 bases. The whole variable domain, remainder taken from reference TRBV11-3 and TRBJ2-6, is EAGVVQSPRYKIIEKKQPVAFWCNPISGHNTLYWYLQNLGQGPELLIRYENEEAVDDSQLPKDRFSAERLKGVDSTLKIQPAELGDSAVYLCASSQGTGAGANVLTFGAGSRLTVL.

The count of this clone is one. The chain uses TRBV10-3 and TRBJ1-1; 8 bases agree with TRBD1. Germline V CDR1 and CDR2: ENHRY, SYGVKD. V lost 7 bases to trimming and J lost 3 bases; unmatched junction nucleotides: 4. The CDR3 is made up of 13 amino acids. The CDR3 region is CAITGQGDTEAFF. CDR3 nucleotides: TGTGCCATCACCGGACAGGGCGACACTGAAGCTTTCTTT.

The rearrangement joins TRBV7-2 to TRBJ1-2; D unclear. CDR1 is SGHTA and CDR2 is FQGNSA in the germline V gene. The CDR3 has 15 residues. The ends were cut back, 5 bases at V and 3 bases at J, with 16 bases in the middle. DNA for the CDR3: TGTGCCAGCAGCCCGTACGAGGTCTGGCACTATGGCTACACCTTC. Translating gives CASSPYEVWHYGYTF.

This clone was seen only a few times. The chain uses TRBV5-1 and TRBJ2-7; a weak D match, TRBD1 (5 bases). V lost 2 bases, J lost 6 bases, and 15 bases lay in between. The CDR3 consists of 14 residues. Germline lookup yields CDR1 SGHRS and CDR2 YFSETQ. The chain's CDR3 is CASSLGRVNGEQYF. The CDR3 nucleotides read TGCGCCAGCAGCTTAGGCAGGGTAAACGGCGAGCAGTACTTC.

The V gene is TRBV19, the J gene TRBJ2-7, with D maybe TRBD2 (5 bases). CDR3 length: 14 residues. The V end was cut by 3 bases, the J end by 0 bases, with 9 bases between. CDR1 LNHDA and CDR2 SQIVND come from the germline V gene (reference sequence). The CDR3 loop reads CASSMLGSSYEQYF. The CDR3 DNA sequence: TGTGCCAGTAGTATGCTTGGGAGCTCCTACGAGCAGTACTTC.

The chain couples TRBV7-2 to TRBJ2-5, with unresolved D. The CDR3 totals 14 residues. Between the trimmed V and J ends, which lost 5 bases and 2 bases, there was a span of 12 bases. Germline CDR1 SGHTA, CDR2 FQGNSA. The CDR3 loop reads CASSQNDWQETQYF. The DNA of the CDR3 is TGTGCCAGCAGCCAGAACGACTGGCAAGAGACCCAGTACTTC.

The chain combines TRBV19 with TRBJ1-5; 7 bases are shared with TRBD1. Germline V gene sequence: CDR1 LNHDA, CDR2 SQIVND (reference sequence). The CDR3 runs 16 residues. V dropped 3 bases and J dropped 2; count of bases not matched to a gene: 7. CDR3 nucleotide sequence: TGTGCCAGTAGTATCGGCAGGGGGATGGGCAATCAGCCCCAGCATTTT. This sequence encodes CASSIGRGMGNQPQHF.

The V and J genes are TRBV6-1 and TRBJ2-7; no firm D call. The CDR3 length is 14 residues. With 0 bases removed from V and 2 bases from J, the gap between germline ends came to 8 bases. The germline gives CDR1 MNHNS, CDR2 SASEGT. The CDR3 spells CASSEALKPYEQYF. The CDR3 DNA reads TGTGCCAGCAGTGAAGCCCTCAAGCCCTACGAGCAGTACTTC.

The chain links TRBV6-1 to TRBJ1-2; D is unclear. The CDR3 runs to 16 residues. Trimming pared 4 bases from V and 5 bases from J, leaving 20 bases between. Germline CDR1 and CDR2: MNHNS and SASEGT. The CDR3 coding sequence is TGTGCCAGCAGTGGGTGGGGAGGGCAGAGAGGGTATGGCTACACCTTC. Translated: CASSGWGGQRGYGYTF.

The gene calls are TRBV15 and TRBJ2-7; possibly TRBD1 for D (5 bases). V lost 1 base to trimming and J lost 3 bases, with 13 bases between them. Germline CDR1 and CDR2: LNHNV and YYDKDF (reference sequence). CDR3 size: 15 residues. The CDR3 here is CATSRARVGGYEQYF. CDR3 sequence (DNA): TGTGCCACCAGCAGAGCCAGGGTAGGCGGCTACGAGCAGTACTTC.

The gene calls are TRBV30 and TRBJ2-7; D is ambiguous. The CDR3 consists of 11 residues. CDR1 is GTSNPN, CDR2 SVGIG, per germline (reference sequence). The ends were cut back, 5 bases at V and 3 bases at J, with 8 bases in the middle. The CDR3 DNA is TGTGCCTGGGGGGTTAACTACGAGCAGTACTTC. Residues: CAWGVNYEQYF.

This chain links TRBV5-1 with TRBJ1-1; D gene ambiguous. The germline V gene has CDR1 SGHRS and CDR2 YFSETQ. Deletions cut 0 bases from V and 4 bases from J, with 13 bases between. This CDR3 has 15 amino acids. The CDR3 DNA reads TGCGCCAGCAGCTTGGTCCAGGCTAGTTTCACTGAAGCTTTCTTT. It encodes CASSLVQASFTEAFF.

The V and J genes are TRBV18 and TRBJ1-2, with TRBD1 identical over 9 bases. In germline, CDR1 is KGHSH, CDR2 LQKENI. Germline trimming cut 3 bases from V and 3 bases from J; bases unmatched to any gene: 5. The CDR3 totals 15 residues. This CDR3 is CASSPPDRGYYGYTF. The CDR3, as DNA: TGTGCCAGCTCACCTCCGGACAGGGGCTACTATGGCTACACCTTC.

The chain links TRBV14 to TRBJ2-5; D gene ambiguous. From germline, CDR1 is SGHDN and CDR2 FVKESK. V lost 2 bases, J lost 1 base, and 8 bases lay in between. CDR3 length: 14 residues. CDR3: CASSQLRPQETQYF. As DNA, the CDR3 is TGTGCCAGCAGCCAATTGCGTCCCCAAGAGACCCAGTACTTC.

The CDR3 DNA sequence: TGTGCCAGCAGTTTATGGGGGACTAGCGGGGCTGGGGATACGCAGTATTTT. This translates into CASSLWGTSGAGDTQYF. The J gene is TRBJ2-3, the V gene TRBV27; 13 nucleotides align to TRBD2. The germline V gene has CDR1 MNHEY and CDR2 SMNVEV (reference sequence). This CDR3 comprises 17 residues. V lost 1 base and J lost 6; bases outside the gene matches: 7.

The J gene is TRBJ1-1, the V gene TRBV10-2; D remains unclear. Looked up from germline, CDR1 is WSHSY and CDR2 is SAAADI. This CDR3 region has 15 residues. V was trimmed by 5 bases and J by 8 bases, leaving 21 bases between them. CDR3 nucleotides: TGCGCCAGCAGTCCCTCTCCCCCGGGCTCCTCGGAAGCTTTCTTT. Translating it yields CASSPSPPGSSEAFF.

V is TRBV9 and J is TRBJ2-1, with unresolved D. Germline V gene lookup returns CDR1 SGDLS and CDR2 YYNGEE. This CDR3 is 14 amino acids long. V lost 0 bases and J 4 bases, leaving 8 bases between the germline ends. For the CDR3, the DNA is TGTGCCAGCAGCGTAGCGGTCCAGTACAATGAGCAGTTCTTC. This gives the protein CASSVAVQYNEQFF.

This chain links TRBV18 with TRBJ1-1; maybe TRBD1 (5 bases). CDR1 and CDR2 from the germline V gene are KGHSH and LQKENI. This CDR3 comprises 13 residues. V lost 2 bases and J lost 4, with 8 bases in between. CDR3 nucleotides: TGTGCCAGCTCACCAGGGACGACCACTGAAGCTTTCTTT. Its translation: CASSPGTTTEAFF.

This sequence joins TRBV3-1 (or the pseudogene TRBV3-2) and TRBJ2-1, with no clear D. This CDR3 is 15 amino acids long. CDR1 and CDR2 from the germline V gene are LGHDT and YNNKEL (reference sequence). Trimming took off 3 bases at V and 1 base at J, with 10 bases between the two ends. CDR3 nucleotides: TGTGCCAGCAGCCAGCAGGCCCGATCCTACAATGAGCAGTTCTTC. Translation gives CASSQQARSYNEQFF.

This clone showed up just once. This sequence joins TRBV7-9 and TRBJ1-2; no definite D call. V was shortened by 1 base and J by 6 bases, with 9 bases between the two germline ends. Germline V gives CDR1 SEHNR, CDR2 FQNEAQ (reference sequence). The CDR3 runs 13 residues. CDR3 protein: CASSLEVRDGYTF. The CDR3 DNA reads as TGTGCCAGCAGCTTAGAGGTGAGGGATGGCTACACCTTC.

The chain combines TRBV6-2 or TRBV6-3 with TRBJ1-1; D uncertain. V lost 4 bases, J lost 0 bases, and 6 bases lay in between. The germline gives CDR1 MNHEY, CDR2 SVGEGT. The CDR3 runs 13 residues. Here the CDR3 DNA reads TGTGCCAGCAGTTCTCCGTTGAACACTGAAGCTTTCTTT. This sequence encodes CASSSPLNTEAFF.

The CDR3 DNA follows: TGTGCCAGTAGTTCTAGGGACAGTAGCGGCTATGGCTACACCTTC. Protein sequence: CASSSRDSSGYGYTF. The chain employs TRBV19 and TRBJ1-2; 7 nucleotides align to TRBD1. V lost 5 bases, J lost 4 bases, and 10 bases stayed unmatched. The germline CDR1 and CDR2 sequences are LNHDA and SQIVND (reference sequence). The CDR3 is made up of 15 amino acids.

This chain uses TRBV19 with TRBJ2-1; 9 bases are a match to TRBD1. CDR1 is LNHDA, CDR2 SQIVND, per germline (reference sequence). The CDR3 runs to 17 residues. V lost 0 bases to trimming and J lost 1 base; unmatched junction nucleotides: 4. The CDR3 here is CASSIEDRGGSYNEQFF. CDR3 in DNA: TGTGCCAGTAGTATAGAGGACAGGGGAGGGTCCTACAATGAGCAGTTCTTC.